This TCR beta chain was obtained from a study of blood T cell repertoires in COVID-19 (dated by TCRdb to 2018 to 2020). With regard to the full study: Collaborator samples came from the United States, Italy and Spain and covered acute and convalescent phases of COVID-19. Where available, HLA class I and class II types were obtained from metadata supplied by the sample provider rather than from assay-based typing. The repertoires were released in a freely available public database meant as a resource for research on the immune response to SARS-CoV-2. The material from the prospective study consisted of cDNA or gDNA derived from T cells, B-cell-depleted T cells, or PBMCs. Samples came from the ongoing ImmuneRACE study (first 160 participants) plus 1,254 subjects from 6 global collaborators. A de-identified subject ID, COVID-19 status, age in years and sex were almost always included in the sample metadata. Subjects who had been exposed to COVID-19, were actively infected with it, or had recovered from it provided the deeply sampled blood TCRbeta repertoires that made up the dataset. Here is what the overall study found, with its caveats: How much clinical and demographic metadata was included differed by source and by participant, and the metadata was provided uncurated.

The CDR3 covers 15 residues, taking in both the cysteine and the phenylalanine. The retained sequence is limited to the CDR3, 45 bases, with the frame set at the first base. The germline V gene specifies SGHTA as CDR1 and FQGTGA as CDR2. For this chain, trimming is 1 base at the V end and 7 bases at the J end, and the number of junction bases without a gene match is 6. TCRbeta CDR3 regions were amplified from genomic DNA by means of the immunoSEQ Assay, a bias-controlled multiplex PCR. The source study handled its data this way. Within the assay, amplification of reference gene primers was used to estimate how many nucleated cells each sample contained. To quantify the absolute abundance of each unique TCRbeta CDR3 rearrangement, sequence reads were collapsed and filtered. For each sample, productive Simpson clonality was calculated by taking the square root of Simpson's diversity index across productive rearrangements. TCRdb obtained this table from immuneACCESS and retained in-frame rearrangements with V and J assigned. These tables miss some clones; where compared with another copy, unresolved V genes account for less than half of the shortfall, and the remainder is unexplained. For V, J and clone size, that table is used; D and trimming come from the DNA. Present in this sample are 25,000 to 35,000 clones, more than 80% of which were seen just once. The ten largest clones represent about 42% of the sample.

A note on this clone: What antigen it recognizes has not been identified. No qualities accompany the bases; no much larger clone lies one base away.

Whole blood was collected in K2EDTA tubes by collaborating institutions according to the institutions' own protocols. For TCRbeta analysis, collaborator samples were shipped as frozen whole blood, as isolated PBMCs, or as DNA extracted from either sample type. The TCR sequence derives from an elderly woman with acute or convalescent COVID-19. What was sequenced was peripheral blood. The sequence links TRBV7-3 to TRBJ2-2; TRBD1 aligns with 7 central bases. The CDR3 region reads CASSLKGGAGGELFF. The DNA sequence is TGTGCCAGCAGCTTAAAAGGGGGCGCGGGCGGGGAGCTGTTTTTT.